This T cell receptor (beta chain) was documented in a study of blood T cell repertoires in COVID-19. Study in general: COVID-19 samples collected from the United States, Italy and Spain covered acute and convalescent phases.

This CDR3 has 15 amino acids. Germline V gene data show CDR1 as SGHTA and CDR2 as FQGNSA. V dropped 2 bases and J dropped 7; count of bases not matched to a gene: 7. The table came from immunoSEQ multiplex PCR; TCRdb's copy has only in-frame clones and leaves some out. This table holds under 300,000 clones, around 86% found once. The rearrangement uses TRBV7-2 and TRBJ2-1; 8 positions match TRBD2. The sample comprised peripheral blood. This receptor was identified in a woman aged 70 to 79 with active or convalescent COVID-19. CDR3 DNA: TGTGCCAGCAGCTTATACGGGGGGGCTATAAATGAGCAGTTCTTC. Translation gives CASSLYGGAINEQFF.